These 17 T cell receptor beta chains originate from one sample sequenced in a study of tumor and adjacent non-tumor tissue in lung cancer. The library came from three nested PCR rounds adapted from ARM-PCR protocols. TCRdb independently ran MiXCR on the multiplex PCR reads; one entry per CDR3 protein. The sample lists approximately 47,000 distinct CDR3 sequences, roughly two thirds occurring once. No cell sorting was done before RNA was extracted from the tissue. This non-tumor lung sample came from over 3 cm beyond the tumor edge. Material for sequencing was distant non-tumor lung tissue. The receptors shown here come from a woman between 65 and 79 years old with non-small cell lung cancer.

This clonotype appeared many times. As DNA, the CDR3 is TGTGCCAGCAGTGAGGAGCGGGCGGGGGCGGAAAATGAAAAACTGTTTTTT. Protein sequence: CASSEERAGAENEKLFF. V and J are TRBV6-1 and TRBJ1-4; D is possibly TRBD1 (6 bases). Germline V lookup: CDR1 MNHNS, CDR2 SASEGT. The CDR3 is made up of 17 amino acids. V shed 3 bases and J shed 5 bases, with 19 bases lying between them.

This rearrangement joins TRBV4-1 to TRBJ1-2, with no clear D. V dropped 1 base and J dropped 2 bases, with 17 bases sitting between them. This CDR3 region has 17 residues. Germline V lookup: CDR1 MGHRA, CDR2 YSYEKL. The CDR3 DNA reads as TGCGCCAGCAGCCAAGCCTATTCGGAACACCCAAACTATGGCTACACCTTC. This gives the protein CASSQAYSEHPNYGYTF.

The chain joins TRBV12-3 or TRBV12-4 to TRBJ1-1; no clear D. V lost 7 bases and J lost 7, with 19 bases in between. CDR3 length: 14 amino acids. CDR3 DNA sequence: TGTGCCAGCACCCGTAATGCAATAGGCAGTGAAGCTTTCTTT. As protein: CASTRNAIGSEAFF.

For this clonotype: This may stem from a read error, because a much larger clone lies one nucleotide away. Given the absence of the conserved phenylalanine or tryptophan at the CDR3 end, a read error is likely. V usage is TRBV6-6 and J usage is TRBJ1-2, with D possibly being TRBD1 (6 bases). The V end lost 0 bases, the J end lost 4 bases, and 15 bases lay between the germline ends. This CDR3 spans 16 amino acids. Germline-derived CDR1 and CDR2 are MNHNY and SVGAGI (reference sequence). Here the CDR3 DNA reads TGTGCCAGCAGTTACTCGTTGGCAGGGGCTCCCTATGGCTACACCTTG. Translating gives CASSYSLAGAPYGYTL.

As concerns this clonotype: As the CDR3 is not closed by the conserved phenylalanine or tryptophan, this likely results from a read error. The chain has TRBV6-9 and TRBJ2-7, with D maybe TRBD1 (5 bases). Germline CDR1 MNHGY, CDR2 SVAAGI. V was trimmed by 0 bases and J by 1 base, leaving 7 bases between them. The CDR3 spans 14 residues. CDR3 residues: CASSYSGQSYEQYY. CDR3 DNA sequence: TGTGCCAGCAGTTATTCCGGACAATCCTACGAGCAGTACTAC.

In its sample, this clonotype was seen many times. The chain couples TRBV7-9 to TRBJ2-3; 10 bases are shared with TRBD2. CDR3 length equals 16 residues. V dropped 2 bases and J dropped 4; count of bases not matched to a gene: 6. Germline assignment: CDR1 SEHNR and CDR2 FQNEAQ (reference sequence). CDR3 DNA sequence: TGTGCCAGCAGCTTATCAGCGGGAGGGCCCTCAGATACGCAGTATTTT. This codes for CASSLSAGGPSDTQYF.

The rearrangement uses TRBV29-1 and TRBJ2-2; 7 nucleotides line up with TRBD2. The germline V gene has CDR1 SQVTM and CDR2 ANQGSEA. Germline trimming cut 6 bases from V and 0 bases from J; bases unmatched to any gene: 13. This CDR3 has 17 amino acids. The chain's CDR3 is CSVLGGGSGTNTGELFF. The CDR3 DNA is TGCAGCGTCCTAGGTGGTGGGAGCGGGACGAACACCGGGGAGCTGTTTTTT.

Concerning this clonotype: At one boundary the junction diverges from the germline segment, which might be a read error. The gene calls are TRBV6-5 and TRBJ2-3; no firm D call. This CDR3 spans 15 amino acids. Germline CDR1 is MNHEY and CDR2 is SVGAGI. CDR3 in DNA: TGTGCCAGCAGTTACCCGTTTATGAACACGGATACACAGTATTTT. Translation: CASSYPFMNTDTQYF.

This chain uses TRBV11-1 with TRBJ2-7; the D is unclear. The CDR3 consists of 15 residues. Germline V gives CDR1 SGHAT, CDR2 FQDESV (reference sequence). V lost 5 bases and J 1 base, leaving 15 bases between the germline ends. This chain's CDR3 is CASSPFRIPSYEQYF. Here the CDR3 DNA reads TGTGCCAGCAGCCCTTTTCGGATTCCATCCTACGAGCAGTACTTC. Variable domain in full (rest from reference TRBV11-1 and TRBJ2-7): EAEVAQSPRYKITEKSQAVAFWCDPISGHATLYWYRQILGQGPELLVQFQDESVVDDSQLPKDRFSAERLKGVDSTLKIQPAELGDSAMYLCASSPFRIPSYEQYFGPGTRLTVT.

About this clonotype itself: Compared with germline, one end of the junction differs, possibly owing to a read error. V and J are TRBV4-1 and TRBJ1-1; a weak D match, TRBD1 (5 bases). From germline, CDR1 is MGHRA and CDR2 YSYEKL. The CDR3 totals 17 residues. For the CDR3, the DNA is TGCGCCAGCAGCCAAGATAATCGGGACCAGCCGAACAATGAAGCTTTCTTT. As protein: CASSQDNRDQPNNEAFF.

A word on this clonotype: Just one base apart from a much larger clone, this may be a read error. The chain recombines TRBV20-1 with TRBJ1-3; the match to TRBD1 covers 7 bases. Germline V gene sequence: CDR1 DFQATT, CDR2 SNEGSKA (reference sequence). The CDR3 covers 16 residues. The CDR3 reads CSVRGPGQSSGNTIYF. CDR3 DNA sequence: TGCAGTGTTAGAGGGCCGGGACAGAGTTCTGGAAACACCATATATTTT.

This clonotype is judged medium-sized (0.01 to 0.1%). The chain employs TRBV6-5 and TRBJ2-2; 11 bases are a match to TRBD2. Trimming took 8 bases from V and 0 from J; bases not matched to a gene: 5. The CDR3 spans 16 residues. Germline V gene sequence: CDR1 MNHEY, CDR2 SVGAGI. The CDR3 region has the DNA TGTGCCAGCGGTTTAGCGGGAGGGCCGAACACCGGGGAGCTGTTTTTT. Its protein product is CASGLAGGPNTGELFF.

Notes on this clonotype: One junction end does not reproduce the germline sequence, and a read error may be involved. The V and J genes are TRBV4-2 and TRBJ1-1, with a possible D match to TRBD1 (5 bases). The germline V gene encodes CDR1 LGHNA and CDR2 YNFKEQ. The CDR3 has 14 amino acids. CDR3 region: CASSPDMANTEAFF. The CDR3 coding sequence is TGTGCTAGCAGCCCGGACATGGCGAACACTGAAGCTTTCTTT.

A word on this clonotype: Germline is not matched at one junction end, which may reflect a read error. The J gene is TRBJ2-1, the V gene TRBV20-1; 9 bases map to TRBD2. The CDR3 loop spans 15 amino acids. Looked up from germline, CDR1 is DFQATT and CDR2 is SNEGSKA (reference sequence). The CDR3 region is CSAKTTSGGYNEHFF. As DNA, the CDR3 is TGCAGTGCGAAGACGACTAGCGGTGGGTACAATGAGCACTTCTTC.

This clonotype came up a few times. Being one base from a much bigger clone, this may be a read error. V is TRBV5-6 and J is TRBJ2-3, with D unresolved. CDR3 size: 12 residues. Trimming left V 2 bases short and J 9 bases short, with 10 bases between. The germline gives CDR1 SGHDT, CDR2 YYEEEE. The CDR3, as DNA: TGTGCCAGCAGCTTATGGTGGGCGACGCAGTATTTT. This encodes CASSLWWATQYF. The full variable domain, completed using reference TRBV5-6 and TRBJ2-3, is DAGVTQSPTHLIKTRGQQVTLRCSPKSGHDTVSWYQQALGQGPQFIFQYYEEEERQRGNFPDRFSGHQFPNYSSELNVNALLLGDSALYLCASSLWWATQYFGPGTRLTVL.

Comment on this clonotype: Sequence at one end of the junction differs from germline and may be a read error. The CDR3, as DNA: TGTGCCAGAGGCTTTAGAGGGGGCGCAGGAGATACGCTGTATTTT. Translating gives CARGFRGGAGDTLYF. The J gene is TRBJ2-3, the V gene TRBV11-3; 7 positions agree with TRBD1. Germline CDR1 reads SGHNT; CDR2 reads YENEEA. CDR3 length equals 15 residues.

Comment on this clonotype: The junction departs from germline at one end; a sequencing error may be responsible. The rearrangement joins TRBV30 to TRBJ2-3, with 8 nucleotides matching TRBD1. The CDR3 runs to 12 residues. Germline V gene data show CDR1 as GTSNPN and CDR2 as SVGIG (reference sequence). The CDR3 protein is CPWDTLQGVQYF. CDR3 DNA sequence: TGTCCCTGGGATACCTTACAGGGGGTGCAGTATTTT.